Below, one T cell receptor beta chain is given with its context. No antigen is known for it. Other DNA sequences in this sample translate to the same CDR3. Healthy donors had no documented immune events, such as infections, while sampled. This record belongs to a study of identifying expanded T cells in peripheral blood. Study-wide points: Roughly 1.1 clones differed between technical replicates, versus around 15 and 18 over time. Across healthy donors, higher total template counts meant significantly greater roughly two-week count variance.

The assay was immunoSEQ multiplex PCR, and TCRdb's table has in-frame clones only and misses some. The sample holds about 110,000 clones, more than 85% seen once. The CDR3 is 14 amino acids. Germline CDR1 reads LGHNA; CDR2 reads YNFKEQ. Trimming pared 1 base from V and 2 bases from J, leaving 8 bases between. The sample consisted of blood. The sequence was obtained from a person aged 18-70 years in good health. The rearrangement uses TRBV4-2 and TRBJ2-5; tentative D call: TRBD2 (6 bases). CDR3 loop: CASSQGGGQETQYF. CDR3 coding DNA: TGTGCCAGCAGCCAAGGTGGGGGGCAAGAGACCCAGTACTTC.